The sequence of this TCR beta chain was determined in a study of blood T cell repertoires in COVID-19. Study-wide background: PBMCs, B-cell-depleted T cells, or T cells were the source of the cDNA or gDNA that made up the material.

In its sample, this clone was seen once. TCRdb's table, derived via immunoSEQ multiplex PCR, lists solely in-frame clones and lacks some. The data contain tens of thousands of clones, roughly 80% of them singletons. V lost 1 base and J lost 3, with 10 bases in between. Germline CDR1 reads SQVTM; CDR2 reads ANQGSEA. The length of the CDR3 is 14 residues. The source material was PBMCs or T cells enriched from blood (not recorded which). This TCR was recovered from a woman aged 40 to 49 with acute COVID-19. V gene TRBV29-1 combines with J gene TRBJ2-1; a possible D gene is TRBD2 (7 bases). The CDR3 region is CSVEGGGFYNEQFF. CDR3 in DNA: TGCAGCGTTGAAGGGGGGGGCTTCTACAATGAGCAGTTCTTC.